The 29 T cell receptor beta chains given below trace back to one sample, sequenced in a study of T cell responses to AZD1222 COVID-19 vaccine. Clones were read by immunoSEQ multiplex PCR, and TCRdb kept only the in-frame ones, dropping some. The sample includes about 110,000 clones, about nine tenths of them seen just once. The sequences come from peripheral blood, collected on day 0 of AZD1222 vaccination. The receptors were gathered from an adult in good health.

The CDR3 loop reads CASSQERTANTEAFF. CDR3 nucleotides: TGCGCCAGCAGCCAAGAGAGGACAGCGAACACTGAAGCTTTCTTT. This chain connects TRBV4-1 to TRBJ1-1; possibly TRBD1 for D (6 bases). The CDR3 has 15 amino acids. The germline CDR1 and CDR2 sequences are MGHRA and YSYEKL. Trimming removed 0 bases from V and 1 base from J, with 9 bases in between.

This clone was observed a handful of times. V is TRBV2 and J is TRBJ1-3, with D possibly matching TRBD1 (5 bases). Trimming left V 6 bases short and J 0 bases short, with 9 bases between. Germline-derived CDR1 and CDR2 are SNHLY and FYNNEI. The CDR3 sequence is 14 residues long. The CDR3 DNA reads as TGTGCCAGCAGCAGACAGAGCTCTGGAAACACCATATATTTT. Amino acids: CASSRQSSGNTIYF.

The genes are TRBV6-1 and TRBJ2-3; 10 nucleotides agree with TRBD2. Per the germline V gene, CDR1 is MNHNS and CDR2 is SASEGT. After removal of 0 bases from V and 6 bases from J, the junction contained 9 bases not matched to a gene. The CDR3 spans 17 residues. CDR3 sequence (DNA): TGTGCCAGCAGTGAAGCCGGCTCTAGCGGGAGTGGCGATACGCAGTATTTT. Its translation: CASSEAGSSGSGDTQYF.

A single count supports this clone. The J gene is TRBJ1-5, the V gene TRBV4-2; the D is unclear. V lost 3 bases and J lost 5, with 17 bases in between. This CDR3 region has 16 residues. The germline gives CDR1 LGHNA, CDR2 YNFKEQ. CDR3 loop: CASSQEAQVNYQPQHF. CDR3 bases: TGTGCCAGCAGCCAGGAGGCGCAGGTTAATTATCAGCCCCAGCATTTT.

This chain joins TRBV30 and TRBJ1-2; D not certain. Trimming left V 0 bases short and J 7 bases short, with 12 bases between. This CDR3 contains 13 residues. Germline CDR1 GTSNPN, CDR2 SVGIG (reference sequence). This CDR3 reads CAWSVNGLLGYTF. The CDR3 DNA is TGTGCCTGGAGTGTAAACGGCCTACTTGGCTACACCTTC. Full variable domain (missing parts from reference TRBV30 and TRBJ1-2): SQTIHQWPATLVQPVGSPLSLECTVEGTSNPNLYWYRQAAGRGLQLLFYSVGIGQISSEVPQNLSASRPQDRQFILSSKKLLLSDSGFYLCAWSVNGLLGYTFGSGTRLTVV.

This clone was observed a single time. V gene TRBV14 combines with J gene TRBJ2-5; the D gene is possibly TRBD1 (6 bases). Germline CDR1 and CDR2: SGHDN and FVKESK. This CDR3 spans 14 amino acids. The germline V and J ends were trimmed by 4 bases and 7 bases, with 16 bases remaining between them. This chain's CDR3 is CASSPPGQRRTQYF. The DNA for the CDR3 is TGTGCCAGCAGCCCCCCGGGACAACGCAGGACCCAGTACTTC.

The chain recombines TRBV29-1 with TRBJ2-3; tentatively, D is TRBD1 (6 bases). Trimming took off 0 bases at V and 2 bases at J, with 6 bases between the two ends. This CDR3 has 13 residues. The germline V gene has CDR1 SQVTM and CDR2 ANQGSEA. CDR3: CSVEEGATDTQYF. Here the CDR3 DNA reads TGCAGCGTTGAAGAGGGGGCCACAGATACGCAGTATTTT.

The CDR3 reads CASSYTGRHYGYTF. The CDR3 DNA reads TGTGCCAGCAGTTACACGGGCCGGCACTATGGCTACACCTTC. V and J are TRBV6-5 and TRBJ1-2; D is uncertain. This CDR3 spans 14 amino acids. Trimming shortened V by 2 bases and J by 3 bases, and 10 bases separated the two germline ends. Germline CDR1 reads MNHEY; CDR2 reads SVGAGI.

The rearrangement joins TRBV6-4 to TRBJ2-2; D remains ambiguous. Trimming removed 0 bases at V and 4 bases at J, with 3 bases between. This CDR3 has 13 amino acids. CDR1 is MRHNA and CDR2 is SNTAGT in the germline V gene. The chain's CDR3 is CASSDSTTGELFF. The CDR3 DNA follows: TGTGCCAGCAGTGACTCCACCACCGGGGAGCTGTTTTTT.

This sequence joins TRBV7-8 and TRBJ1-1; D is possibly TRBD1 (6 bases). The CDR3 is 14 residues long. Trimming shortened V by 1 base and J by 4 bases, and 10 bases separated the two germline ends. Germline V gives CDR1 SGHVS, CDR2 FQNEAQ. CDR3 nucleotide sequence: TGTGCCAGCAGCTTAGGGGGGGGGCTCACTGAAGCTTTCTTT. It codes for CASSLGGGLTEAFF.

The J gene is TRBJ1-5, the V gene TRBV6-5; weak D call: TRBD1 (5 bases). This CDR3 spans 15 amino acids. V was pared by 5 bases and J by 4 bases, with 15 bases between. Germline V gives CDR1 MNHEY, CDR2 SVGAGI. As DNA, the CDR3 is TGTGCCAGCAGTCGACAGCGTTCTCATAATCAGCCCCAGCATTTT. Its translation: CASSRQRSHNQPQHF.

This chain uses TRBV11-3 with TRBJ2-2; D uncertain. Germline lookup yields CDR1 SGHNT and CDR2 YENEEA. The CDR3 spans 16 residues. Trimming removed 3 bases at V and 0 bases at J, with 11 bases between. The CDR3 loop is CASSFITSSNTGELFF. The CDR3 DNA reads TGTGCCAGCAGCTTTATTACGTCCTCGAACACCGGGGAGCTGTTTTTT.

V usage is TRBV12-3 or TRBV12-4 and J usage is TRBJ1-1; tentatively, D is TRBD1 (5 bases). Trimming removed 6 bases from V and 11 bases from J, with 19 bases in between. This CDR3 contains 13 residues. As DNA, the CDR3 is TGTGCCAGCAGCTTCCAAGGTGGGACGGGGGCTTTCTTT. It codes for CASSFQGGTGAFF.

This clone has just one count. The J gene is TRBJ2-2, the V gene TRBV28; no clear D gene. Germline lookup yields CDR1 MDHEN and CDR2 SYDVKM. The CDR3 length is 12 residues. V lost 5 bases, J lost 5 bases, and 6 bases lay in between. The DNA for the CDR3 is TGTGCCAGCAGTATAGGGACCGGGGAGCTGTTTTTT. It codes for CASSIGTGELFF.

This clone was recorded only once. The same CDR3 is also encoded by other DNA sequences in this sample. V gene TRBV27 combines with J gene TRBJ2-1, with D possibly TRBD2 on 6 matching bases. The CDR3 runs to 14 residues. Germline CDR1 and CDR2: MNHEY and SMNVEV (reference sequence). V was clipped by 9 bases and J by 8 bases, with 20 bases between them. The CDR3 region is CASSRLKGGDEQFF. CDR3 bases: TGTGCCAGTAGTCGGCTTAAGGGCGGGGATGAGCAGTTCTTC.

CDR3 sequence (DNA): TGTGCCAGCAGCTTGTCCCCACCGGACAGGCCCCGCACAGATACGCAGTATTTT. Protein product: CASSLSPPDRPRTDTQYF. The gene calls are TRBV5-5 and TRBJ2-3; 7 positions match TRBD1. The germline V gene has CDR1 SGHKS and CDR2 YYEKEE (reference sequence). The CDR3 extends over 18 amino acids. Trimming cost V 1 base and J 1 base; bases outside gene matches: 12.

CDR3 sequence: CASSLDILVGYTF. In DNA, the CDR3 is TGTGCCAGCAGTTTAGACATCCTTGTTGGCTACACCTTC. The chain is built from TRBV12-3 or TRBV12-4 and TRBJ1-2; D remains ambiguous. Between the trimmed V and J ends, which lost 1 base and 7 bases, there was a span of 10 bases. CDR3 length: 13 residues.

The chain recombines TRBV18 with TRBJ1-1; TRBD1 matches at 7 bases. CDR3 length equals 15 residues. V gave up 6 bases and J gave up 5 bases; unmatched junction bases: 12. Germline V gives CDR1 KGHSH, CDR2 LQKENI. CDR3 nucleotide sequence: TGTGCCAGCTCGGATCAGACAGGGTATGGGACTGAAGCTTTCTTT. It is translated as CASSDQTGYGTEAFF.

The chain carries TRBV4-3 and TRBJ2-1; a weak D match, TRBD2 (6 bases). V lost 2 bases to trimming and J lost 5 bases, with 13 bases between them. CDR3 length: 15 residues. The germline CDR1 and CDR2 sequences are LGHNA and YSLEER. The CDR3 sequence is CASSQTTRQDNEQFF. Written as DNA, the CDR3 is TGCGCCAGCAGCCAAACGACTAGACAAGACAATGAGCAGTTCTTC.

This chain links TRBV6-2 or TRBV6-3 with TRBJ1-2; D uncertain. V shed 6 bases and J shed 7 bases, with 15 bases lying between them. The CDR3 covers 13 residues. Germline V gene sequence: CDR1 MNHEY, CDR2 SVGEGT. The CDR3 loop reads CASSLKGSIGYTF. CDR3 bases: TGTGCCAGCAGCCTCAAAGGGTCGATTGGCTACACCTTC.

The J gene is TRBJ2-2, the V gene TRBV5-6; D is perhaps TRBD1 (6 bases). The length of the CDR3 is 15 residues. V lost 4 bases to trimming and J lost 1 base, with 11 bases between them. CDR1 and CDR2 (germline): SGHDT, YYEEEE. The CDR3 reads CASSQRQVNTGELFF. CDR3 nucleotides: TGTGCCAGCAGCCAGAGACAGGTGAACACCGGGGAGCTGTTTTTT.

The chain links TRBV6-2 or TRBV6-3 to TRBJ2-5, with 9 bases matching TRBD1. Germline V gives CDR1 MNHEY, CDR2 SVGEGT. With V trimmed by 4 bases and J by 4 bases, 19 bases remained unmatched. The CDR3 consists of 19 residues. CDR3 sequence reads: CASSLQQSISTGGTETQYF. The CDR3 bases are TGTGCCAGCAGTTTACAACAAAGTATCTCAACAGGGGGCACAGAGACCCAGTACTTC.

This chain links TRBV21-1 with TRBJ2-7; TRBD1, the D gene given by the table, was not confirmed from the DNA. TRBV21-1 is tagged as a pseudogene. This CDR3 region has 18 residues. The CDR3 spells CASSRQSGVTDRGREQYF. The CDR3 DNA reads as TGTGCCAGCAGCAGGCAGAGTGGAGTTACGGACAGGGGGCGGGAGCAGTACTTC.

This clone was seen once. The chain has TRBV30 and TRBJ2-1; 12 bases match TRBD2. CDR1 and CDR2 (germline): GTSNPN, SVGIG (reference sequence). This CDR3 contains 16 residues. The V segment lost 3 bases and the J segment 1 base; nucleotides outside the gene matches: 4. The CDR3 spells CAWSQGTSGSYNEQFF. CDR3 nucleotides: TGTGCCTGGAGCCAAGGGACTAGCGGGTCCTACAATGAGCAGTTCTTC. Based on the CDR3 plus reference TRBV30 and TRBJ2-1, the full variable domain is SQTIHQWPATLVQPVGSPLSLECTVEGTSNPNLYWYRQAAGRGLQLLFYSVGIGQISSEVPQNLSASRPQDRQFILSSKKLLLSDSGFYLCAWSQGTSGSYNEQFFGPGTRLTVL.

The count of this clone is one. The CDR3 sequence is CSVEESGTETQYF. The CDR3 DNA sequence: TGCAGCGTTGAAGAGTCAGGGACAGAGACCCAGTACTTC. The chain couples TRBV29-1 to TRBJ2-5; possibly TRBD1 or TRBD2 for D (5 bases each). The CDR3 spans 13 residues. Per germline, CDR1 SQVTM and CDR2 ANQGSEA. V lost 0 bases and J lost 4, with 9 bases in between.

This chain joins TRBV5-1 and TRBJ2-1; 11 bases are shared with TRBD2. This CDR3 contains 16 residues. V trimming: 0 bases; J trimming: 3 bases; junction bases outside the gene matches: 2. Germline loops: CDR1 SGHRS, CDR2 YFSETQ. CDR3 sequence (DNA): TGCGCCAGCAGCTTGGCCCTAGCGGGGGGCTACAATGAGCAGTTCTTC. Amino acid sequence: CASSLALAGGYNEQFF.

J is TRBJ1-4 and V is TRBV28; D gene unclear. The CDR3 spans 14 residues. CDR1 and CDR2 from the germline V gene are MDHEN and SYDVKM. V was cut by 6 bases and J by 5 bases, with 13 bases left in between. The CDR3 loop reads CASSPSDLNEKLFF. In DNA, the CDR3 is TGTGCCAGCAGCCCCTCCGACTTAAATGAAAAACTGTTTTTT.

The gene calls are TRBV2 and TRBJ1-2; D unclear. V was cut by 6 bases and J by 6 bases, with 14 bases left in between. The CDR3 has 13 residues. Germline V gives CDR1 SNHLY, CDR2 FYNNEI. This CDR3 reads CASSPTGGDGYTF. The CDR3 DNA reads TGTGCCAGCAGCCCCACCGGTGGAGATGGCTACACCTTC.

V gene TRBV3-1 (or the pseudogene TRBV3-2) combines with J gene TRBJ1-1; no clear D. Trimming took 1 base from V and 7 from J, leaving 10 bases between them. The CDR3 length is 13 residues. Looked up from germline, CDR1 is LGHDT and CDR2 is YNNKEL (reference sequence). CDR3 loop: CASSQGLQFEAFF. CDR3 coding DNA: TGTGCCAGCAGCCAAGGGTTACAGTTTGAAGCTTTCTTT.